The clone carrying this T cell receptor beta chain was seen only once. Over chemoradiotherapy, repertoires were sampled more than once. The assay was immunoSEQ multiplex PCR, and TCRdb's table has in-frame clones only and misses some. The sample includes tens of thousands of clones, roughly 82% of them seen just once. The V gene lost 1 base and the J gene lost 8 bases, with 8 bases spanning the gap. The CDR3 length is 12 residues. From germline, CDR1 is SNHLY and CDR2 FYNNEI. These data originate in a study of chemoradiotherapy in HPV16-positive cancers. Study background: Functional T-cell assays on two HPV16-positive patients' cells defined candidate HPV-specific clones and common TCR motifs.

This TCR was sampled from a human donor with HPV-associated anogenital cancer. The chain combines TRBV2 with TRBJ1-2; D uncertain. The sample consisted of blood, taken from a patient who underwent chemoradiotherapy. The DNA of the CDR3 is TGTGCCAGCAGTGAAGATCGGGGAGGCTACACCTTC. This sequence encodes CASSEDRGGYTF.